The 21 T cell receptor beta chains below come from one sample, sequenced in a study of regulatory T cells in long-lasting Graves disease. Time point: newly diagnosed GD, antithyroid drugs for less than 3 months. RNA from PBMCs was the source of the TCR library. To make TCR beta libraries, researchers used iRepertoire HTBI primers and Arm-PCR of CDR3 regions. TCRdb processed the multiplex PCR reads anew with MiXCR; each CDR3 protein has one entry. The sample yields 450,000 to 600,000 distinct CDR3 sequences, roughly 14% seen once. These data were also reused for a study on T cells in Graves' hyperthyroidism and ophthalmopathy.

The input for sequencing was peripheral blood mononuclear cells (PBMCs), taken at new diagnosis, from a patient treated with antithyroid drugs. All receptors come from a man between 25 and 39 years old with Graves disease.

The table lists this clonotype with many counts. This sequence joins TRBV6-5 and TRBJ2-1, with TRBD2 identical over 10 bases. CDR1 and CDR2 from the germline V gene are MNHEY and SVGAGI. This CDR3 region has 17 residues. The V segment lost 0 bases and the J segment 7 bases; nucleotides outside the gene matches: 9. CDR3 protein: CASSYSIRLAGVNEQFF. For the CDR3, the DNA is TGTGCCAGCAGTTACTCGATTAGGCTAGCGGGAGTTAATGAGCAGTTCTTC.

In this sample, this clonotype turned up once. The chain combines TRBV20-1 with TRBJ1-6, with D perhaps TRBD1 (6 bases). Trimming took off 6 bases at V and 11 bases at J, with 20 bases between the two ends. The germline V gene encodes CDR1 DFQATT and CDR2 SNEGSKA (reference sequence). This CDR3 contains 14 residues. The CDR3 is CSASQGHGRAPLHF. In DNA, the CDR3 is TGCAGTGCATCGCAGGGACATGGGCGGGCACCCCTCCACTTT.

This chain joins TRBV19 and TRBJ1-3; no firm D call. V lost 3 bases and J lost 2, with 11 bases in between. CDR3 length: 15 amino acids. Germline CDR1 LNHDA, CDR2 SQIVND (reference sequence). The DNA for the CDR3 is TGTGCCAGTAGTATCGCTGAGACGGCTGGAAACACCATATATTTT. Translated, it gives CASSIAETAGNTIYF. Full variable domain (remainder filled in from reference TRBV19 and TRBJ1-3): DGGITQSPKYLFRKEGQNVTLSCEQNLNHDAMYWYRQDPGQGLRLIYYSQIVNDFQKGDIAEGYSVSREKKESFPLTVTSAQKNPTAFYLCASSIAETAGNTIYFGEGSWLTVV.

This clonotype was observed many times. The chain carries TRBV28 and TRBJ2-7; the D call may be TRBD1 or TRBD2 (5 bases each). There are 13 residues in the CDR3. Germline V gene data show CDR1 as MDHEN and CDR2 as SYDVKM. V shed 2 bases and J shed 7 bases, with 12 bases lying between them. DNA for the CDR3: TGTGCCAGCAGTTTACCCCCTGAGGGGGAGCAGTACTTC. Amino acid sequence: CASSLPPEGEQYF.

The sample holds a few counts of this clonotype. The J gene is TRBJ2-2, the V gene TRBV5-1; D unclear. CDR3 length: 18 amino acids. V gave up 3 bases and J gave up 4 bases, with 22 bases separating them. From germline, CDR1 is SGHRS and CDR2 YFSETQ. The CDR3 reads CASSSTSMSRAATGELFF. The CDR3 nucleotides read TGCGCCAGCAGCTCTACAAGCATGAGCCGGGCGGCCACCGGGGAGCTGTTTTTT.

The chain carries TRBV5-1 and TRBJ1-1; D is unresolved. The germline CDR1 and CDR2 sequences are SGHRS and YFSETQ. Trimming took 6 bases from V and 2 from J, leaving 5 bases between them. The CDR3 is made up of 11 amino acids. The CDR3 bases are TGCGCCAGCACTATAAACACTGAAGCTTTCTTT. It encodes CASTINTEAFF.

This clonotype occurred many times. The rearrangement joins TRBV7-3 to TRBJ2-7, with D tentatively TRBD1 (5 bases). V lost 5 bases to trimming and J lost 4 bases, with 15 bases between them. The CDR3 runs to 14 residues. Germline CDR1 SGHTA, CDR2 FQGTGA. DNA for the CDR3: TGTGCCAGCAGCCCCCAGGGCGGTAGATACGAGCAGTACTTC. Its protein product is CASSPQGGRYEQYF.

Only a few counts were recorded for this clonotype. The chain carries TRBV28 and TRBJ2-7; D perhaps matches TRBD1 (6 bases). Trimming took 5 bases from V and 4 from J, leaving 18 bases between them. The CDR3 length is 15 residues. From germline, CDR1 is MDHEN and CDR2 SYDVKM. The CDR3 reads CASSTPVPRGYEQYF. CDR3 in DNA: TGTGCCAGCAGTACTCCGGTCCCAAGGGGGTACGAGCAGTACTTC.

This clonotype was counted between two and nine times. A much bigger clone sits one base away, suggesting this may be a read error. The rearrangement uses TRBV29-1 and TRBJ1-1; 9 bases fit TRBD1. The CDR3 has 14 residues. Germline loops: CDR1 SQVTM, CDR2 ANQGSEA. In nucleotides, the CDR3 is TGCAACTCCAGGACAGGGGTGGTGAACACTGAAGCTTTCTTT. Its translation: CNSRTGVVNTEAFF.

The table lists this clonotype with many counts. CDR3 nucleotide sequence: TGTGCCAGCAGTTGGGGGGGGGGTTACGAGCAGTACTTC. Translating gives CASSWGGGYEQYF. V is TRBV12-3 or TRBV12-4 and J is TRBJ2-7, with TRBD2 matching over 7 bases. V was clipped by 4 bases and J by 4 bases; unmatched bases: 4. The CDR3 totals 13 residues.

This clonotype showed up many times. The chain couples TRBV5-1 to TRBJ2-7, with TRBD2 matching over 8 bases. The trim removed 4 bases at V and 7 bases at J, leaving 16 bases unmatched. Per the germline V gene, CDR1 is SGHRS and CDR2 is YFSETQ. The CDR3 is 16 residues long. The CDR3 DNA follows: TGCGCCAGCAGCGGCCGGGGGAGCGGGAGAGTGAGGGAGCAGTACTTC. Residues: CASSGRGSGRVREQYF.

This clonotype was found many times. The CDR3 DNA reads as TGTGCCAGCAGCTCCTCAACCGGGACTTATAGCTCCTACGAGCAGTACTTC. This translates into CASSSSTGTYSSYEQYF. The chain recombines TRBV11-2 with TRBJ2-7; D is perhaps TRBD2 (6 bases). V gave up 4 bases and J gave up 0 bases, with 19 bases separating them. The germline V gene has CDR1 SGHAT and CDR2 FQNNGV. The CDR3 consists of 17 residues.

V is TRBV29-1 and J is TRBJ1-1; perhaps TRBD1 as D (5 bases). Germline CDR1 is SQVTM and CDR2 is ANQGSEA. This CDR3 contains 12 residues. In DNA form, the CDR3 reads TGCTCGGGGACGGGTAGGGCCACTGAAGCTTTCTTT. This gives the protein CSGTGRATEAFF.

The rearrangement joins TRBV5-1 to TRBJ2-7; 7 bases are shared with TRBD1. Germline values: CDR1 SGHRS, CDR2 YFSETQ. The CDR3 is 15 amino acids. Trimming at V came to 4 bases and at J to 2 bases, leaving 9 bases not matched to a gene. CDR3 in DNA: TGCGCCAGCAGCGCGTCCTCCGGGACAGCCTACGAGCAGTACTTC. It yields the protein CASSASSGTAYEQYF.

This clonotype was seen ten or more times. The V call is TRBV12-3 or TRBV12-4, the J call TRBJ2-3; no clear D gene. Trimming left V 5 bases short and J 0 bases short, with 9 bases between. The CDR3 runs to 14 residues. The CDR3 loop reads CASSPLTSTDTQYF. The CDR3 region has the DNA TGTGCCAGCAGTCCCCTCACTAGCACAGATACGCAGTATTTT.

The chain is built from TRBV6-4 and TRBJ1-1; D ambiguous. Germline assignment: CDR1 MRHNA and CDR2 SNTAGT. Trimming pared 7 bases from V and 1 base from J, leaving 10 bases between. The CDR3 covers 13 residues. The CDR3 DNA reads TGTGCCAGCAAAGCCGAGGAGAACACTGAAGCTTTCTTT. Amino acids: CASKAEENTEAFF.

Many counts were recorded for this clonotype. This sequence joins TRBV12-3 or TRBV12-4 and TRBJ1-1; D is uncertain. The CDR3 consists of 15 residues. Trimming pared 1 base from V and 1 base from J, leaving 10 bases between. The CDR3 nucleotides are TGTGCCAGCAGTTTAGGCCAGCTATCGAACACTGAAGCTTTCTTT. Translation gives CASSLGQLSNTEAFF.

This clonotype was found many times. V gene TRBV20-1 combines with J gene TRBJ2-1; 9 bases agree with TRBD2. Unmatched junction bases numbered 9, after V lost 5 bases and J lost 1 base. CDR1 is DFQATT, CDR2 SNEGSKA, per germline (reference sequence). The CDR3 extends over 16 amino acids. CDR3 region: CSAAAGREGSYNEQFF. For the CDR3, the DNA is TGCAGTGCTGCCGCGGGGCGGGAGGGTTCCTACAATGAGCAGTTCTTC.

This clonotype has at least ten counts. V and J are TRBV20-1 and TRBJ1-6; D remains ambiguous. In germline, CDR1 is DFQATT, CDR2 SNEGSKA (reference sequence). V lost 6 bases to trimming and J lost 7 bases, with 19 bases between them. This CDR3 comprises 15 residues. The CDR3 DNA is TGCAGTGCCTGGGTTCCTGGCAGGTCGAATTCACCCCTCCACTTT. It translates to CSAWVPGRSNSPLHF.

Concerning this clonotype: Given a much more abundant clone one base away, this may be a read error. The chain uses TRBV12-5 and TRBJ2-1, with 9 bases fitting TRBD1. Germline CDR1 is LGHNT and CDR2 is FRNRAP. This CDR3 has 14 amino acids. For the CDR3, the DNA is TGTGCTAGTGGCCGGGGACAGGGCCTAGAGACCAAGTACTTC. Protein sequence: CASGRGQGLETKYF.

In this sample, this clonotype turned up many times. This rearrangement joins TRBV6-2 or TRBV6-3 to TRBJ2-3; D gene ambiguous. Trimming shortened V by 5 bases and J by 6 bases, and 18 bases separated the two germline ends. The CDR3 is 15 residues long. Looked up from germline, CDR1 is MNHEY and CDR2 is SVGEGT. The CDR3 region has the DNA TGTGCCAGCAGTGCCCCGGTTGGATCCTCTGATACGCAGTATTTT. Protein: CASSAPVGSSDTQYF.